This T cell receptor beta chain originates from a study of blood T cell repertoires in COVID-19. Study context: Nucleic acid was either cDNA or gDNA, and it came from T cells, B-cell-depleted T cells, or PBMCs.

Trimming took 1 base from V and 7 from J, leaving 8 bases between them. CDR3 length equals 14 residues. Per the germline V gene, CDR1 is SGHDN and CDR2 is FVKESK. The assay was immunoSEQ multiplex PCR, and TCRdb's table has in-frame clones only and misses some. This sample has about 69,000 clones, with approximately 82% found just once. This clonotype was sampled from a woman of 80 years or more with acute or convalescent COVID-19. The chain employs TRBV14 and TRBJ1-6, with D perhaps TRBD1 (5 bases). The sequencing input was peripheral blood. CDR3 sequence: CASSQGQGNSPLHF. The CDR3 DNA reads TGTGCCAGCAGCCAAGGTCAGGGAAATTCACCCCTCCACTTT.